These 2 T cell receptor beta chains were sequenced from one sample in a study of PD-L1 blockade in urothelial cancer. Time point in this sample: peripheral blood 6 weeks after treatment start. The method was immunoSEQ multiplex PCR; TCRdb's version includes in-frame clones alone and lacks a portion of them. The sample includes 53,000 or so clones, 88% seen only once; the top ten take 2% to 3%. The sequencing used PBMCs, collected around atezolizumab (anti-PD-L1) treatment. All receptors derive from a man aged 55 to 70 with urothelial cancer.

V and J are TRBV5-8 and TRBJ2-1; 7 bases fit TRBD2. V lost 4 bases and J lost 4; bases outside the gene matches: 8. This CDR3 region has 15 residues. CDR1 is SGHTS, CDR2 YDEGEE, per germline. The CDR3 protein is CASSMGSGPYNEQFF. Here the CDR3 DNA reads TGTGCCAGCAGCATGGGTAGCGGGCCTTACAATGAGCAGTTCTTC.

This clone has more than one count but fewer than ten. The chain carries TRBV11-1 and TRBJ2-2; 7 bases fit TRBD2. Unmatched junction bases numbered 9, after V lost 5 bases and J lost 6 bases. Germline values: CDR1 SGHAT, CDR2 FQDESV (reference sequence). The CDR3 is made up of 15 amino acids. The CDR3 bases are TGTGCCAGCAGCCCCGCTGGGGGGGAGTCCGGGGAGCTGTTTTTT. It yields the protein CASSPAGGESGELFF.